The 17 T cell receptor beta chains below come from one sample, sequenced in a study of CD8+CD57+ T cells in acquired aplastic anemia. Sequencing involved patients with CD8+CD57+ cell expansion previously shown by flow cytometry. For CDR3 and TCR beta VDJ profiling, genomic DNA was the template used. MiXCR, applied by TCRdb to the reads, yields one record per CDR3 protein. The sample lists roughly 150,000 distinct CDR3 sequences, more than 45% seen once, with approximately 2.8% in the top ten. The specimen sequenced was sorted CD4+, CD8+, or CD8+CD57+ T cells (not recorded which) from PBMCs. All receptors come from a human donor with aplastic anemia.

This clonotype was seen many times. The genes are TRBV2 and TRBJ1-5; no firm D call. V was trimmed by 7 bases and J by 11 bases, leaving 18 bases between them. This CDR3 region has 13 residues. Per the germline V gene, CDR1 is SNHLY and CDR2 is FYNNEI. The CDR3 region is CASTPSGVSSQHF. The CDR3 nucleotides are TGTGCCAGCACCCCGAGCGGGGTCTCGTCCCAGCATTTT.

This clonotype has at least ten counts. The J gene is TRBJ2-5, the V gene TRBV27; possible D gene TRBD1, 5 bases. The V end lost 8 bases, the J end lost 5 bases, and 9 bases lay between the germline ends. This CDR3 comprises 11 residues. Germline CDR1 MNHEY, CDR2 SMNVEV (reference sequence). CDR3 sequence: CASGAGETQYF. DNA of the CDR3: TGTGCCAGCGGGGCAGGGGAGACCCAGTACTTC.

This clonotype was seen more than once but under ten times. The chain employs TRBV5-1 and TRBJ2-1; 14 positions agree with TRBD2. Looked up from germline, CDR1 is SGHRS and CDR2 is YFSETQ. V dropped 4 bases and J dropped 2; count of bases not matched to a gene: 8. The CDR3 consists of 18 residues. In nucleotides, the CDR3 is TGCGCCAGCAGCGGGGGACTAGCGGGAGACGGGACCTACAATGAGCAGTTCTTC. Protein sequence: CASSGGLAGDGTYNEQFF.

The rearrangement uses TRBV30 and TRBJ1-5; D possibly corresponds to TRBD1 (6 bases). The CDR3 length is 18 residues. Germline V gene data show CDR1 as GTSNPN and CDR2 as SVGIG (reference sequence). Trimming took 2 bases from V and 0 from J, leaving 20 bases between them. CDR3 sequence: CAWSTIQTGRSSNQPQHF. For the CDR3, the DNA is TGTGCCTGGAGTACGATTCAGACAGGCCGATCTAGCAATCAGCCCCAGCATTTT.

The chain uses TRBV10-1 and TRBJ2-7, with 8 bases aligning to TRBD2. The CDR3 consists of 14 residues. Germline values: CDR1 WNHNN, CDR2 SYGVQD (reference sequence). The ends lost 6 bases at V and 4 bases at J; junction bases unmatched: 8. CDR3 sequence: CASRLGLGAYEQYF. As DNA, the CDR3 is TGCGCCAGCAGGCTGGGACTAGGGGCTTACGAGCAGTACTTC.

The gene calls are TRBV7-2 and TRBJ2-5, with 11 bases lining up with TRBD1. The CDR3 totals 15 residues. Germline loops: CDR1 SGHTA, CDR2 FQGNSA. Trimming at V came to 4 bases and at J to 4 bases, leaving 5 bases not matched to a gene. The CDR3 region has the DNA TGTGCCAGCAGCTCAAGGACAGGGGGCGTAGAGACCCAGTACTTC. Its translation is CASSSRTGGVETQYF.

This chain links TRBV27 with TRBJ2-3, with D possibly matching TRBD2 (5 bases). Germline CDR1 reads MNHEY; CDR2 reads SMNVEV (reference sequence). The length of the CDR3 is 16 residues. V lost 6 bases, J lost 2 bases, and 18 bases lay in between. The chain's CDR3 is CASSSDYLDPTDTQYF. CDR3 DNA: TGTGCCAGCAGCTCCGACTACCTCGATCCCACAGATACGCAGTATTTT.

The chain has TRBV29-1 and TRBJ2-1; D remains ambiguous. The CDR3 has 11 residues. Per germline, CDR1 SQVTM and CDR2 ANQGSEA. V was cut by 1 base and J by 4 bases, with 2 bases left in between. The CDR3 is CSVEGYNEQFF. CDR3 DNA: TGCAGCGTTGAAGGTTACAATGAGCAGTTCTTC.

The chain combines TRBV15 with TRBJ1-5; the D is unclear. Trimming stripped 0 bases from V and 6 bases from J, with 3 bases between. The CDR3 covers 12 residues. Germline assignment: CDR1 LNHNV and CDR2 YYDKDF (reference sequence). CDR3 in DNA: TGTGCCACCAGCAGAGATATTCAGCCCCAGCATTTT. Residues: CATSRDIQPQHF.

This clonotype was counted a few times. V usage is TRBV29-1 and J usage is TRBJ1-6, with 11 bases that match TRBD1. With 3 bases clipped from V and 6 bases from J, the junction kept 1 base outside the gene matches. The CDR3 length is 14 residues. Germline loops: CDR1 SQVTM, CDR2 ANQGSEA. CDR3 sequence (DNA): TGCAGCGTTGAGGGACAGGGGGGTAATTCACCCCTCCACTTT. This translates into CSVEGQGGNSPLHF.

The V gene is TRBV19, the J gene TRBJ1-6; the match to TRBD1 covers 10 bases. The germline V gene encodes CDR1 LNHDA and CDR2 SQIVND (reference sequence). The trim removed 10 bases at V and 10 bases at J, leaving 7 bases unmatched. There are 13 residues in the CDR3. CDR3 sequence reads: CAISDRGGSPLHF. CDR3 nucleotides: TGTGCCATTTCGGACAGGGGGGGCTCACCCCTCCACTTT.

V gene TRBV15 combines with J gene TRBJ1-3, with unresolved D. Germline V gene sequence: CDR1 LNHNV, CDR2 YYDKDF (reference sequence). There are 15 residues in the CDR3. V lost 1 base, J lost 2 bases, and 9 bases lay in between. The CDR3 DNA sequence: TGTGCCACCAGCAGAGCCGGATTAACTGGAAACACCATATATTTT. It codes for CATSRAGLTGNTIYF.

This clonotype was seen at least ten times. The genes are TRBV20-1 and TRBJ1-4; D call uncertain. Per the germline V gene, CDR1 is DFQATT and CDR2 is SNEGSKA (reference sequence). Trimming pared 0 bases from V and 7 bases from J, leaving 12 bases between. The CDR3 extends over 14 amino acids. The CDR3 nucleotides read TGCAGTGCTAGAGATCCGCTGTGGGGTGAAAAACTGTTTTTT. It codes for CSARDPLWGEKLFF.

This chain joins TRBV29-1 and TRBJ2-7; 8 bases are shared with TRBD2. Germline V gene sequence: CDR1 SQVTM, CDR2 ANQGSEA. The CDR3 is made up of 15 amino acids. Trimming at V came to 1 base and at J to 7 bases, leaving 12 bases not matched to a gene. The CDR3 sequence: CSVEVASGFAWEQYF. CDR3 coding DNA: TGCAGCGTTGAAGTAGCTAGCGGGTTCGCGTGGGAGCAGTACTTC.

A word on this clonotype: Mismatch with germline at one junction end may stem from a read error. The chain is built from TRBV2 and TRBJ2-1; 7 bases match TRBD2. The germline V gene encodes CDR1 SNHLY and CDR2 FYNNEI. The CDR3 is 14 residues long. The CDR3 sequence is CASSPLRDYNGQSF. The CDR3 DNA reads TGTGCCAGCAGCCCACTCCGGGACTACAATGGGCAGTCCTTC.

This clonotype was seen at least ten times. The chain employs TRBV5-4 and TRBJ2-5; D is possibly TRBD1 or TRBD2 (6 bases each). The germline V and J ends were trimmed by 5 bases and 4 bases, with 15 bases remaining between them. This CDR3 has 14 amino acids. Germline V lookup: CDR1 SGHNT, CDR2 YYREEE (reference sequence). The CDR3 here is CASRPRGDSETQYF. The CDR3 nucleotides are TGTGCCAGCAGGCCGAGGGGGGACTCAGAGACCCAGTACTTC.

This clonotype appeared a few times. This chain uses TRBV5-1 with TRBJ1-1; 11 nucleotides align to TRBD1. J lost 9 bases, V lost 4 bases, and 11 bases had no gene match. The CDR3 is made up of 15 amino acids. Germline V gene lookup returns CDR1 SGHRS and CDR2 YFSETQ. The CDR3 DNA reads TGCGCCAGCAGCCCCAGGACAGGGGGCTTACTGAAAGCTTTCTTT. Amino acid sequence: CASSPRTGGLLKAFF.